The sequence of this TCR beta chain was determined in a study of Ad26.COV2.S vaccination and SARS-CoV-2 variants. Deletions cut 4 bases from V and 5 bases from J, with 20 bases between. The germline V gene encodes CDR1 SGHRS and CDR2 YFSETQ. This CDR3 has 16 residues. This table comes from immunoSEQ multiplex PCR, and its TCRdb copy is limited to in-frame clones, with some not included. The data hold hundreds of thousands of clones, with about 92% observed a single time. General study points: Responses of spike-specific T cells (both CD8+ and CD4+) reportedly showed substantial breadth after vaccination. Recipients of vaccine and of placebo showed similar breadth of their non-spike TCR repertoires.

This clone was seen more than once but under ten times. As yet, its antigen is unknown. The chain carries TRBV5-1 and TRBJ2-3; D may match TRBD1 or TRBD2 (7 bases each). The clonotype was recovered from a human donor who had recovered from COVID-19. The sample in question was peripheral blood, obtained after recovery from COVID-19. This chain's CDR3 is CASSLRRQGGGDTQYF. In DNA, the CDR3 is TGCGCCAGCAGCCTAAGACGACAGGGCGGGGGAGATACGCAGTATTTT.